A selection of T cell receptor beta chains follows, all from one sample in a study of early T cells in non-severe SARS-CoV-2 infection. MiXCR was run by TCRdb on the 5' RACE reads, yielding one entry per CDR3 protein. The sample holds 60,000 or so distinct CDR3 sequences, approximately 15% seen once. The material was whole blood, obtained at baseline. These TCRs come from an adult who was a healthcare worker with PCR-confirmed SARS-CoV-2 infection or an uninfected control (not recorded which). Both conserved end residues are part of each CDR3. A D gene is named only where the DNA matches it firmly. Only part of the rows carry a size: once, few, many, or a class if the clone is expanded.

cdr3_aa: CASRALAGSYEQYF
cdr3_nt: TGTGCCAGCAGAGCCCTTGCTGGGTCCTACGAGCAGTACTTC
v_call: TRBV12-3/TRBV12-4
d_call: -
j_call: TRBJ2-7
cdr3_length: 14
clone_size: -

cdr3_aa: CASSQVPMANTEAFF
cdr3_nt: TGCGCCAGCAGCCAAGTTCCCATGGCGAACACTGAAGCTTTCTTT
v_call: TRBV4-1
d_call: -
j_call: TRBJ1-1
cdr3_length: 15
clone_size: -

cdr3_aa: CSGWTFSTDTQYF
cdr3_nt: TGCAGTGGGTGGACGTTTAGCACAGATACGCAGTATTTT
v_call: TRBV20-1
d_call: -
j_call: TRBJ2-3
cdr3_length: 13
clone_size: -

cdr3_aa: CASSRGLESSYNEQFF
cdr3_nt: TGTGCCAGCAGTAGGGGGCTAGAGAGCTCCTACAATGAGCAGTTCTTC
v_call: TRBV6-2/TRBV6-3
d_call: TRBD1
j_call: TRBJ2-1
cdr3_length: 16
clone_size: few

cdr3_aa: CASSQDHGGRKRGSTDTQYF
cdr3_nt: TGCGCCAGCAGCCAAGATCACGGGGGGCGTAAGCGGGGAAGCACAGATACGCAGTATTTT
v_call: TRBV4-1
d_call: -
j_call: TRBJ2-3
cdr3_length: 20
clone_size: many

cdr3_aa: CASSPRQGPNTGELFF
cdr3_nt: TGTGCCAGCAGTCCCCGACAGGGACCTAACACCGGGGAGCTGTTTTTT
v_call: TRBV27
d_call: TRBD1
j_call: TRBJ2-2
cdr3_length: 16
clone_size: few

cdr3_aa: CASSAGQPSTDTQYF
cdr3_nt: TGCGCCAGCAGCGCAGGACAGCCCAGCACAGATACGCAGTATTTT
v_call: TRBV5-1
d_call: -
j_call: TRBJ2-3
cdr3_length: 15
clone_size: few

cdr3_aa: CAMKSLTDTDTQYF
cdr3_nt: TGTGCCATGAAATCTTTGACGGACACAGATACGCAGTATTTT
v_call: TRBV10-3
d_call: -
j_call: TRBJ2-3
cdr3_length: 14
clone_size: -

cdr3_aa: CASSYETYEQYF
cdr3_nt: TGTGCCAGCAGTTACGAAACCTACGAGCAGTACTTC
v_call: TRBV6-6
d_call: -
j_call: TRBJ2-7
cdr3_length: 12
clone_size: many

cdr3_aa: CASSLVRGGSSSYNEQFF
cdr3_nt: TGTGCCAGCAGCTTAGTAAGGGGGGGCAGCAGCTCCTACAATGAGCAGTTCTTC
v_call: TRBV7-2
d_call: -
j_call: TRBJ2-1
cdr3_length: 18
clone_size: -

cdr3_aa: CASNPGQGLSETQYF
cdr3_nt: TGTGCCAGCAACCCGGGACAGGGGCTCTCGGAGACCCAGTACTTC
v_call: TRBV12-3/TRBV12-4
d_call: TRBD1
j_call: TRBJ2-5
cdr3_length: 15
clone_size: -

cdr3_aa: CASSRRTGRETQYF
cdr3_nt: TGTGCCAGCAGCCGTCGGACAGGGAGGGAGACCCAGTACTTC
v_call: TRBV3-1
d_call: TRBD1
j_call: TRBJ2-5
cdr3_length: 14
clone_size: -

cdr3_aa: CASSQEYGIYNSPLHF
cdr3_nt: TGTGCCAGCAGCCAAGAGTACGGGATCTATAATTCACCCCTCCACTTT
v_call: TRBV3-1
d_call: -
j_call: TRBJ1-6
cdr3_length: 16
clone_size: many

cdr3_aa: CASAFRDSRTDTQYF
cdr3_nt: TGCGCCTCCGCCTTCAGGGACTCCCGCACAGATACGCAGTATTTT
v_call: TRBV5-1
d_call: -
j_call: TRBJ2-3
cdr3_length: 15
clone_size: -

cdr3_aa: CSATGHVQETQYF
cdr3_nt: TGCAGTGCTACTGGGCACGTCCAAGAGACCCAGTACTTC
v_call: TRBV20-1
d_call: -
j_call: TRBJ2-5
cdr3_length: 13
clone_size: -

cdr3_aa: CASTPGLAGGKGTQYF
cdr3_nt: TGCGCCAGCACCCCGGGACTAGCGGGGGGTAAGGGTACGCAGTATTTT
v_call: TRBV10-2
d_call: TRBD2
j_call: TRBJ2-3
cdr3_length: 16
clone_size: few

cdr3_aa: CASKGTFSNEKLFF
cdr3_nt: TGTGCCAGCAAGGGGACCTTTAGTAATGAAAAACTGTTTTTT
v_call: TRBV6-5
d_call: -
j_call: TRBJ1-4
cdr3_length: 14
clone_size: few

cdr3_aa: CASSLGQFYGYTF
cdr3_nt: TGTGCCAGCAGCCTGGGACAGTTCTATGGCTACACCTTC
v_call: TRBV6-5
d_call: TRBD1
j_call: TRBJ1-2
cdr3_length: 13
clone_size: many

cdr3_aa: CSASGSGFSYEQYF
cdr3_nt: TGCAGTGCTAGTGGGAGTGGATTTTCCTACGAGCAGTACTTC
v_call: TRBV20-1
d_call: -
j_call: TRBJ2-7
cdr3_length: 14
clone_size: few

cdr3_aa: CASSYQAEDSNQPQHF
cdr3_nt: TGTGCCAGCAGTTATCAAGCCGAGGATAGCAATCAGCCCCAGCATTTT
v_call: TRBV6-2/TRBV6-3
d_call: -
j_call: TRBJ1-5
cdr3_length: 16
clone_size: -

cdr3_aa: CASSLNSWDEQFF
cdr3_nt: TGCGCCAGCAGCTTGAATTCTTGGGATGAGCAGTTCTTC
v_call: TRBV5-1
d_call: -
j_call: TRBJ2-1
cdr3_length: 13
clone_size: many

cdr3_aa: CASSLWTSGDTQYF
cdr3_nt: TGTGCCAGCAGTTTGTGGACTTCCGGGGATACGCAGTATTTT
v_call: TRBV12-3/TRBV12-4
d_call: -
j_call: TRBJ2-3
cdr3_length: 14
clone_size: few

cdr3_aa: CASSPDREDGYTF
cdr3_nt: TGTGCCAGCAGCCCGGACCGGGAAGACGGCTACACCTTC
v_call: TRBV7-8
d_call: -
j_call: TRBJ1-2
cdr3_length: 13
clone_size: -

cdr3_aa: CASGLSRGGDGADTQYF
cdr3_nt: TGTGCTAGTGGTTTGTCCCGAGGGGGAGACGGGGCAGATACGCAGTATTTT
v_call: TRBV12-5
d_call: -
j_call: TRBJ2-3
cdr3_length: 17
clone_size: many

cdr3_aa: CASRSGGLDTGELFF
cdr3_nt: TGTGCCAGCAGAAGCGGGGGGCTCGACACCGGGGAGCTGTTTTTT
v_call: TRBV7-9
d_call: TRBD2
j_call: TRBJ2-2
cdr3_length: 15
clone_size: few

cdr3_aa: CASSLYGQNTGELFF
cdr3_nt: TGTGCCAGCAGTCTCTACGGGCAGAACACCGGGGAGCTGTTTTTT
v_call: TRBV2
d_call: -
j_call: TRBJ2-2
cdr3_length: 15
clone_size: many